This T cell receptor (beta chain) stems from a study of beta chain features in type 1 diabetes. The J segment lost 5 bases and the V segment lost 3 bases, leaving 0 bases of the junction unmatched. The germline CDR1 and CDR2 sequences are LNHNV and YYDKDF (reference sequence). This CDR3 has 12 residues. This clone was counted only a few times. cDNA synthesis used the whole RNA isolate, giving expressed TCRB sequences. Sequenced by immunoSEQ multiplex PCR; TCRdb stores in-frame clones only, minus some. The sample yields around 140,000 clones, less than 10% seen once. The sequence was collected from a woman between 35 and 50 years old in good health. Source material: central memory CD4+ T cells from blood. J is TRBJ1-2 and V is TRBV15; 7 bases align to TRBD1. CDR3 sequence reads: CATSRTGYGYTF. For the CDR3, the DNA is TGTGCCACCAGCAGGACAGGGTATGGCTACACCTTC.